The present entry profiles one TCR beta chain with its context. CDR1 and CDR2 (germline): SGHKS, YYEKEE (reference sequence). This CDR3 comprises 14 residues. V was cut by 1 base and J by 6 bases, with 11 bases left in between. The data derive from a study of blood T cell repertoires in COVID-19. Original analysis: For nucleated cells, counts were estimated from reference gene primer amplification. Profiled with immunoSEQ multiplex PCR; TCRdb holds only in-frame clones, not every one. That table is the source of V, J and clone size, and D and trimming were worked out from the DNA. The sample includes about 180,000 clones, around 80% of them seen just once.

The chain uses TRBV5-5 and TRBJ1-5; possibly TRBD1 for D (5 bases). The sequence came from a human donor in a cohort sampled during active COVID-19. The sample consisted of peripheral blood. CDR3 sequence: CASSLSTGFQPQHF. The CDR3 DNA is TGTGCCAGCAGCTTGTCTACAGGCTTTCAGCCCCAGCATTTT. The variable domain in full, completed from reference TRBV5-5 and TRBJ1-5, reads DAGVTQSPTHLIKTRGQQVTLRCSPISGHKSVSWYQQVLGQGPQFIFQYYEKEERGRGNFPDRFSARQFPNYSSELNVNALLLGDSALYLCASSLSTGFQPQHFGDGTRLSIL.